This TCR beta chain was documented in a study of blood T cell repertoires in COVID-19 (dated by TCRdb to 2019 to 2021). A note on the overall study: The collaborator samples originated in the United States, Italy and Spain and spanned the acute and convalescent phases of COVID-19. The prospective study material was composed of cDNA or gDNA derived from T cells, B-cell-depleted T cells, or PBMCs. The dataset comprised deeply sampled blood TCRbeta repertoires from subjects exposed to, actively infected with, or recovered from COVID-19. The repertoires were made available in a free public database intended to serve as a resource for research on the immune response to SARS-CoV-2. The samples were drawn from two sources: the first 160 participants of the ongoing ImmuneRACE study, and some 1,300 subjects contributed by 6 global collaborators. Nearly every sample came with metadata listing a de-identified subject ID, COVID-19 status, age in years and sex. Where HLA class I and class II types were available, the types were taken from metadata supplied by the sample provider, not from assay-based typing.

Including the terminal cysteine and phenylalanine, the CDR3 comprises 16 residues. Only the CDR3 DNA stays, 48 bases, in frame from base 1. Cut back by 6 bases and 6 bases, the V and J ends lie 23 bases apart. The CDR1 and CDR2 encoded by the germline V gene are SGHTA and FQGNSA. Participants in the prospective study were aged roughly 18 to 100 years, lived in 20 to 25 United States geographic areas, and enrolled through a virtual design. In the prospective study, participants were assigned to cohorts based on the clinical history participants reported in a screening survey and a study questionnaire. Each participant in the prospective study had whole blood, serum and a nasopharyngeal or oropharyngeal swab collected by mobile phlebotomists. Prospective study participants could optionally give additional blood draws and questionnaires over an approximately two-month period. Blood samples from the prospective study were shipped frozen or at room temperature prior to DNA extraction.

TCRbeta CDR3 regions were amplified from genomic DNA by means of the immunoSEQ Assay, a bias-controlled multiplex PCR. The published analysis was carried out like this. The number of nucleated cells in each sample was estimated by amplification of reference gene primers within the assay. To quantify the absolute abundance of each unique TCRbeta CDR3 rearrangement, sequence reads were collapsed and filtered. For each sample, productive Simpson clonality was calculated as the square root of Simpson's diversity index over productive rearrangements. In TCRdb, the immuneACCESS table is reduced to in-frame sequences with V and J assigned. These tables do not hold every clone; where another copy was compared, an unresolved V gene accounts for under half, and the others remain unexplained. For V, J and clone size, that table is used; D and trimming come from the DNA. This sample lists 250,000 or so clones; over 80% were detected once. The ten largest clones take up 2.5% to 3% of the sample.

About this clone itself: Its specific antigen is unknown. Per-base qualities were not stored, and no clone one base away is much larger.

The study at large found these results: The amount of clinical and demographic metadata varied by source and participant and was provided uncurated.

The V and J genes are TRBV7-2 and TRBJ1-1, with TRBD1 as a weak D call on 5 bases. Sequenced: PBMCs or T cells enriched from blood (not recorded which). This receptor was identified in a woman aged 30 to 39 with acute COVID-19. The DNA is TGTGCCAGCAGGTTGTACGGGACTTTCGGGGGAGCTGAAGCTTTCTTT. Its coded protein is CASRLYGTFGGAEAFF.